This T cell receptor (beta chain) comes out of a study of blood T cell repertoires in COVID-19. Study as a whole: Sources were T cells, B-cell-depleted T cells, or PBMCs; the material itself was cDNA or gDNA.

Per the original methods: Amplification with reference gene primers provided the estimates of nucleated cell counts. Here immunoSEQ multiplex PCR was the method, and the copy in TCRdb shows in-frame clones only, minus some. V and J calls and clone size come straight from that table; D and trimming were deduced from the DNA. The table has more than 85,000 clones, roughly 80% seen once. Only one count was recorded for this clone. The TCR sequence derives from a woman aged 80 or over with acute or convalescent COVID-19. Sequences were obtained from peripheral blood.

The CDR3 spells CASSFTAGKETQYF. The CDR3 DNA reads TGTGCCAGCAGCTTCACAGCAGGAAAAGAGACCCAGTACTTC. The chain links TRBV5-4 to TRBJ2-5; unclear D gene. This CDR3 has 14 residues. CDR1 is SGHNT, CDR2 YYREEE, per germline (reference sequence). With 2 bases removed from V and 3 bases from J, the gap between germline ends came to 11 bases. The variable domain in full, completed from reference TRBV5-4 and TRBJ2-5, reads ETGVTQSPTHLIKTRGQQVTLRCSSQSGHNTVSWYQQALGQGPQFIFQYYREEENGRGNFPPRFSGLQFPNYSSELNVNALELDDSALYLCASSFTAGKETQYFGPGTRLLVL.